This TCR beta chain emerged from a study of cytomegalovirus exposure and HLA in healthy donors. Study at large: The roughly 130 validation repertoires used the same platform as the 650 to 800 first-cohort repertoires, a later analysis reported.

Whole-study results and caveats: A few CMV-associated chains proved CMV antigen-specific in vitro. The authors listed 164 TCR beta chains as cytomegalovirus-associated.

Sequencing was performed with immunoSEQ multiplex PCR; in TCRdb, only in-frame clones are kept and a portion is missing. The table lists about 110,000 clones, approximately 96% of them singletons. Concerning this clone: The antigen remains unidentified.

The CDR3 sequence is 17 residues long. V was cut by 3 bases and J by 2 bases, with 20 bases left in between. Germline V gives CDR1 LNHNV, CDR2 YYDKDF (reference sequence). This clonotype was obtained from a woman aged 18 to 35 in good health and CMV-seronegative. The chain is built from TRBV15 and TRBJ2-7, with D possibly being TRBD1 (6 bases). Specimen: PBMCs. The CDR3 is CATSSVPQGPRPYEQYF. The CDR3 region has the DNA TGTGCCACCAGCAGCGTACCCCAGGGGCCCCGTCCCTACGAGCAGTACTTC.